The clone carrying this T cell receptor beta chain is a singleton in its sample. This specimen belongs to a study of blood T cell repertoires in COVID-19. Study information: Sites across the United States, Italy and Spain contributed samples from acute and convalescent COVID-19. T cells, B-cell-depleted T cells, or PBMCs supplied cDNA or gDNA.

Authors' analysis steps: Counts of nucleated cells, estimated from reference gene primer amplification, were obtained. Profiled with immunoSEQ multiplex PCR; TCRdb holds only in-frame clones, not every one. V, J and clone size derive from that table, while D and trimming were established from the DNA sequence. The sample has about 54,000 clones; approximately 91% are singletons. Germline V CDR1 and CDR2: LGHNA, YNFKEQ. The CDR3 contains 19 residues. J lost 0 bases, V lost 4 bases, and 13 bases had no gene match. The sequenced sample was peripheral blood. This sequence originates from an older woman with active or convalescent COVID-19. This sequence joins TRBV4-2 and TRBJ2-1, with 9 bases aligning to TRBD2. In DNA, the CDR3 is TGTGCCAGCAGCCGGGGACTAGCCGTGAGTTTGAGCTCCTACAATGAGCAGTTCTTC. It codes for CASSRGLAVSLSSYNEQFF.